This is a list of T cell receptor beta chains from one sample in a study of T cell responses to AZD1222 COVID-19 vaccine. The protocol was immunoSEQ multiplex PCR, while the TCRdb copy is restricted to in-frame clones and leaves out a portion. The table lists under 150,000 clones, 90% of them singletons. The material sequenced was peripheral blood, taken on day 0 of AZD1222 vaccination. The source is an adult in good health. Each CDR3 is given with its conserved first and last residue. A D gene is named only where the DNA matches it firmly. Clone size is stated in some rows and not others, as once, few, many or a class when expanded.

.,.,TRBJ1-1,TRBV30,CAWVPGVPNTEAFF,TGTGCCTGGGTTCCTGGGGTTCCTAACACTGAAGCTTTCTTT
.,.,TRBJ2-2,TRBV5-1,CASSSGVGRTNTGELFF,TGCGCCAGCAGCTCCGGGGTAGGACGTACGAACACCGGGGAGCTGTTTTTT
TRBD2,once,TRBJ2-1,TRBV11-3,CASSLAGGSYNEQFF,TGTGCCAGCAGCCTAGCGGGAGGCTCCTACAATGAGCAGTTCTTC
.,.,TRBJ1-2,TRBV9,CASSVGGNYGYTF,TGTGCCAGCAGCGTAGGGGGCAACTATGGCTACACCTTC
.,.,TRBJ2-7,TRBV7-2,CASSLGPNSYEQYF,TGTGCCAGCAGCTTGGGACCCAACTCCTACGAGCAGTACTTC
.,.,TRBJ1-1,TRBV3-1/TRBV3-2,CASSHLGRDEAFF,TGTGCCAGCAGCCATTTGGGAAGGGATGAAGCTTTCTTT
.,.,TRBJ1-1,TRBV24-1,CATSGVFDTEAFF,TGTGCCACCAGTGGGGTATTTGACACTGAAGCTTTCTTT
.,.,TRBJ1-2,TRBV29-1,CSGTENYGYTF,TGCAGCGGAACAGAGAACTATGGCTACACCTTC
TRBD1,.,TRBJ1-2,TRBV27,CASTDADRGDYGYTF,TGTGCCAGCACCGACGCGGACAGGGGTGACTATGGCTACACCTTC
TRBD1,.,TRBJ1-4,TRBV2,CASSNRQGSNEKLFF,TGTGCCAGCAGTAACCGACAGGGGAGTAATGAAAAACTGTTTTTT
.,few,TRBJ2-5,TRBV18,CASSRLRGQETQYF,TGTGCCAGCTCACGACTCCGGGGACAAGAGACCCAGTACTTC
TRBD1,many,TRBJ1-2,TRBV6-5,CAAGQAYGYTF,TGTGCGGCGGGACAGGCTTATGGCTACACCTTC
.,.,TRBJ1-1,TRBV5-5,CASSHRTALRDTEAFF,TGTGCCAGCAGCCACCGGACAGCGCTGAGGGACACTGAAGCTTTCTTT
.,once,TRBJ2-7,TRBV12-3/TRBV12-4,CASGASAAYEQYF,TGTGCCAGTGGGGCTAGCGCGGCCTACGAGCAGTACTTC
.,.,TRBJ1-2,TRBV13,CASSLSETGYTF,TGTGCCAGCAGCTTATCAGAGACTGGCTACACCTTC
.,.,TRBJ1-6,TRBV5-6,CASSLGVSPLHF,TGTGCCAGCAGCTTAGGGGTTTCACCCCTCCACTTT
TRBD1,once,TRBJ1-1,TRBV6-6,CASRSQGARTEAFF,TGTGCCAGCAGGTCACAGGGGGCACGGACTGAAGCTTTCTTT
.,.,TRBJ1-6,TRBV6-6,CASSYGSSGSPLHF,TGTGCCAGCAGTTACGGCAGTTCAGGGTCACCCCTCCACTTT
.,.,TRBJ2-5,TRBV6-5,CASSSPPSFGAGTQYF,TGTGCCAGCAGTTCACCACCAAGTTTTGGGGCTGGGACCCAGTACTTC
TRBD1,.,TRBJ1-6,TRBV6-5,CASRQSGTGVSPLHF,TGTGCCAGCAGACAGTCCGGGACAGGGGTTTCACCCCTCCACTTT
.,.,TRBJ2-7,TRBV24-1,CATSDDRSYEQYF,TGTGCCACCAGTGATGACAGGTCCTACGAGCAGTACTTC
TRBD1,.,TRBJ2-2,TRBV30,CAWSLGQGAHTGELFF,TGTGCCTGGAGTTTGGGACAGGGGGCCCACACCGGGGAGCTGTTTTTT
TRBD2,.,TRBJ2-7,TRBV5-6,CASTPGLAGGTAQYF,TGTGCCAGCACCCCGGGACTAGCGGGCGGTACGGCGCAGTACTTC
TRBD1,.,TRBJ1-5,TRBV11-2,CASSKTGASNQPQHF,TGTGCCAGCAGCAAAACAGGGGCCAGCAATCAGCCCCAGCATTTT
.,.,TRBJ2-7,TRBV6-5,CASSYSSLTEQYF,TGTGCCAGCAGTTACTCGTCTTTGACCGAGCAGTACTTC
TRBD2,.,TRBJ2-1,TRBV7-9,CASSPSSGLAGGREQFF,TGTGCCAGCAGCCCCAGCTCTGGACTAGCGGGGGGGCGTGAGCAGTTCTTC
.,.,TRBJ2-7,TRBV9,CASSVASYYEQYF,TGTGCCAGCAGCGTAGCTAGCTACTACGAGCAGTACTTC
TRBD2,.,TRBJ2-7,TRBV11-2,CASSWGLAGSEQYF,TGTGCCAGCAGCTGGGGACTAGCGGGAAGCGAGCAGTACTTC
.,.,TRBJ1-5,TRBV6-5,CASSQFVESQPQHF,TGTGCCAGCAGTCAATTCGTAGAGAGCCAGCCCCAGCATTTT
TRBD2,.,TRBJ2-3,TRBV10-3,CATTGTSGSGTSTDTQYF,TGTGCAACCACCGGGACTAGCGGGAGCGGAACTAGCACAGATACGCAGTATTTT
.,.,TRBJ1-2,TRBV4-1,CASSLPGAAGDVWGYTF,TGCGCCAGCAGCCTCCCCGGCGCGGCAGGGGACGTATGGGGCTACACCTTC
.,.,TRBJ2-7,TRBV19,CASSIDRRRDGEQYF,TGTGCCAGTAGTATAGACCGACGTAGGGATGGGGAGCAGTACTTC
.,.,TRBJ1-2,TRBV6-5,CASSYSWEAYGYTF,TGTGCCAGCAGTTACTCCTGGGAGGCCTATGGCTACACCTTC
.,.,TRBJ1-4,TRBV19,CASSRETAATNEKLFF,TGTGCCAGTAGTAGGGAGACGGCAGCAACTAATGAAAAACTGTTTTTT
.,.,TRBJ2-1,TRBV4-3,CASSQDHAWQEQFF,TGCGCCAGCAGCCAAGATCATGCGTGGCAGGAGCAGTTCTTC
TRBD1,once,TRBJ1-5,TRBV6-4,CASSEWDRAQPQHF,TGTGCCAGCAGTGAGTGGGACAGGGCTCAGCCCCAGCATTTT
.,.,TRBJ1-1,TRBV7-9,CASSLEGHTEAFF,TGTGCCAGCAGCTTAGAAGGGCACACTGAAGCTTTCTTT
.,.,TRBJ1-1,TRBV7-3,CASSLKVSTEAFF,TGTGCCAGCAGCTTAAAAGTCAGCACTGAAGCTTTCTTT
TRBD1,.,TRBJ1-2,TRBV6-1,CASSESSEGTDGGGYTF,TGTGCCAGCAGTGAATCAAGTGAGGGGACAGATGGAGGTGGCTACACCTTC
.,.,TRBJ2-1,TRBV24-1,CATSSGALNEQFF,TGTGCCACCAGTTCCGGGGCCCTCAATGAGCAGTTCTTC
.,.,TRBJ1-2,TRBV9,CASSAQVRGYTF,TGTGCCAGCAGCGCACAGGTTCGTGGCTACACCTTC
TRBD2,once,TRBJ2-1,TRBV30,CAWSGELAAYNEQFF,TGTGCCTGGAGTGGGGAACTAGCGGCGTACAATGAGCAGTTCTTC
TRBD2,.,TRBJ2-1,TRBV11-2,CASSPLRGAKNEQFF,TGTGCCAGCAGTCCCTTGCGGGGGGCAAAAAATGAGCAGTTCTTC
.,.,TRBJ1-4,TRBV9,CASSYRNYPNEKLFF,TGTGCCAGCAGCTATAGGAATTACCCGAATGAAAAACTGTTTTTT
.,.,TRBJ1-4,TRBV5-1,CASSSGRGNEKLFF,TGCGCCAGCAGCTCGGGACGGGGGAATGAAAAACTGTTTTTT
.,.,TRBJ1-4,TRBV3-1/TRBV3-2,CASSQLTGEKLFF,TGTGCCAGCAGCCAACTGACAGGCGAAAAACTGTTTTTT
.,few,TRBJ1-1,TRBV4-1,CASSLQGSNTEAFF,TGCGCCAGCAGCCTCCAGGGGTCCAACACTGAAGCTTTCTTT
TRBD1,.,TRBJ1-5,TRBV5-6,CASSVRDSSNQPQHF,TGTGCCAGCAGCGTGCGGGACAGTTCGAATCAGCCCCAGCATTTT
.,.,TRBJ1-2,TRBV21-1,CASRGDDTEDYGYTF,TGTGCCAGCAGAGGGGACGACACCGAAGACTATGGCTACACCTTC
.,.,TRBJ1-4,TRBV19,CASLPWREKLFF,TGTGCCAGCCTCCCATGGAGGGAAAAACTGTTTTTT
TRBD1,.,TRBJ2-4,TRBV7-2,CASSFRGRGKNIQYF,TGTGCCAGCAGCTTCAGGGGGCGGGGCAAAAACATTCAGTACTTC
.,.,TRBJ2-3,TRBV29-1,CSFESSTDTQYF,TGCAGCTTCGAGTCTAGCACAGATACGCAGTATTTT
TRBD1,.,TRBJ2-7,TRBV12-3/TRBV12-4,CASSGQGVKSDF,TGTGCCAGCAGTGGACAGGGGGTAAAGAGCGACTTC
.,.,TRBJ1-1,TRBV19,CASSIRVATEAFF,TGTGCCAGTAGTATCAGGGTGGCGACTGAAGCTTTCTTT
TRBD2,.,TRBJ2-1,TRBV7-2,CASRGLAVDEQFF,TGTGCCAGCCGGGGACTAGCGGTCGATGAGCAGTTCTTC
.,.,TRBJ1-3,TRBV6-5,CASSYPDSRNTIYF,TGTGCCAGCAGTTACCCGGACAGCCGAAACACCATATATTTT
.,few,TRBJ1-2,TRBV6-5,CASSTQTGHGYGYTF,TGTGCCAGCAGTACCCAAACGGGACACGGCTATGGCTACACCTTC